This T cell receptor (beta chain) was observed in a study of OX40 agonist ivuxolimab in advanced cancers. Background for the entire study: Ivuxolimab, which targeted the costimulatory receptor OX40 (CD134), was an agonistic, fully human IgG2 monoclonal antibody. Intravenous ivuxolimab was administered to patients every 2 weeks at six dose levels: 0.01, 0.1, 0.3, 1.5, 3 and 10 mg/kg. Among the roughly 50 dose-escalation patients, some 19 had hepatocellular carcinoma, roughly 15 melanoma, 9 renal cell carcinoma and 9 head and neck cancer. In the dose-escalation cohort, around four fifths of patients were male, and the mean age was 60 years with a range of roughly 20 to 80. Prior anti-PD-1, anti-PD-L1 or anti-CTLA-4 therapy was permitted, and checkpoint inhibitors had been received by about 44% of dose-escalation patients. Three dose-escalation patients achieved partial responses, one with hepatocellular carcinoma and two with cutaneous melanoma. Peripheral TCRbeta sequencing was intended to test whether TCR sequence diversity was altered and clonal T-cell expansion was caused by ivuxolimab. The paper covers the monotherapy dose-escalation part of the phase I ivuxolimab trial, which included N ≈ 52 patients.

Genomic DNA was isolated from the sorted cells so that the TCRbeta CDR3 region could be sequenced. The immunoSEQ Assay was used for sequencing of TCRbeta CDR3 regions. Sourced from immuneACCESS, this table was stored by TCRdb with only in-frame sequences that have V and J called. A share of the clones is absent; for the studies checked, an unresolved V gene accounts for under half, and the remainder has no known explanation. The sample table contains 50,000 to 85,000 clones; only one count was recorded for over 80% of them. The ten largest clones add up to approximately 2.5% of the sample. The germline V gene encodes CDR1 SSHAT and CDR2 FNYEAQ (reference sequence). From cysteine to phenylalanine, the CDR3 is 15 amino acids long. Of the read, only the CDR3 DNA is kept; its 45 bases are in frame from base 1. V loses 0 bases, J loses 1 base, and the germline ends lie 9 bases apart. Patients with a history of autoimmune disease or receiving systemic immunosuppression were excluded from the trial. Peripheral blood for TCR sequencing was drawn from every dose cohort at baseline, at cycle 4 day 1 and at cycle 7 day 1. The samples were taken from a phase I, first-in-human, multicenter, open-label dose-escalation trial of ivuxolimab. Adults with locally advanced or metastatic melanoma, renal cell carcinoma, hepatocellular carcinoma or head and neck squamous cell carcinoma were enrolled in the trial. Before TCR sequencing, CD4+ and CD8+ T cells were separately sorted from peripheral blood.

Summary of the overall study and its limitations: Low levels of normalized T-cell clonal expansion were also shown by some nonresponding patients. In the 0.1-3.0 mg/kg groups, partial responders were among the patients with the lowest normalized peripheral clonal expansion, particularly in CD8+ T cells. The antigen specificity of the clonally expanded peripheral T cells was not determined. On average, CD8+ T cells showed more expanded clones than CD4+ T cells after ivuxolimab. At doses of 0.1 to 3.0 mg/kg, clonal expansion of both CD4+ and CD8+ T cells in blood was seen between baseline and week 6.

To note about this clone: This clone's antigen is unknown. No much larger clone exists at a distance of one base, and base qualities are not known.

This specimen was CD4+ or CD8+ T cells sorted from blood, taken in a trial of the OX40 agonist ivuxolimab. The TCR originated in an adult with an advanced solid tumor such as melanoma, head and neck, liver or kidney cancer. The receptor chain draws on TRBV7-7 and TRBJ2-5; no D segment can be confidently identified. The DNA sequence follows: TGTGCCAGCAGCTTAGCGCTTGTGGGCCAAGAGACCCAGTACTTC. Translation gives CASSLALVGQETQYF. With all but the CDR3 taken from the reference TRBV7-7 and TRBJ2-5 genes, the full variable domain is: GAGVSQSPRYKVTKRGQDVTLRCDPISSHATLYWYQQALGQGPEFLTYFNYEAQPDKSGLPSDRFSAERPEGSISTLTIQRTEQRDSAMYRCASSLALVGQETQYFGPGTRLLVL.